Each of the 4 T cell receptor beta chains below was sequenced from the same sample in a study of T cell responses to AZD1222 COVID-19 vaccine. This table comes from immunoSEQ multiplex PCR, and its TCRdb copy is limited to in-frame clones, with some not included. Of under 95,000 clones listed, roughly 90% were seen once; the top ten hold less than 9%. Source: peripheral blood, taken 28 days after the second AZD1222 dose. These receptors all come from an adult who received the AZD1222 COVID-19 vaccine.

The rearrangement uses TRBV5-4 and TRBJ1-1; D is unresolved. The CDR3 runs 18 residues. V dropped 2 bases and J dropped 3 bases, with 23 bases sitting between them. Germline V gene sequence: CDR1 SGHNT, CDR2 YYREEE (reference sequence). CDR3 protein: CASSFYIGVGVVDTEAFF. CDR3 nucleotide sequence: TGTGCCAGCAGCTTTTATATCGGGGTTGGGGTGGTAGACACTGAAGCTTTCTTT.

This chain links TRBV7-6 with TRBJ2-7; 8 bases align to TRBD1. The CDR3 is 16 amino acids. Trimming removed 5 bases from V and 2 bases from J; junction bases left unmatched: 11. In germline, CDR1 is SGHVS, CDR2 FNYEAQ. CDR3 sequence reads: CASSSPWDRRTYEQYF. The CDR3 region has the DNA TGTGCCAGCAGCAGCCCCTGGGACAGGCGGACCTACGAGCAGTACTTC.

CDR3 loop: CASSYAQFGYEQYF. The CDR3 bases are TGTGCCAGCAGTTACGCCCAATTTGGGTACGAGCAGTACTTC. The V and J genes are TRBV6-5 and TRBJ2-7; no reliable D call. V was shortened by 2 bases and J by 4 bases, with 12 bases between the two germline ends. CDR1 is MNHEY, CDR2 SVGAGI, per germline. This CDR3 region has 14 residues.

The chain combines TRBV29-1 with TRBJ2-1; 11 bases agree with TRBD2. The CDR3 has 14 amino acids. V was pared by 6 bases and J by 5 bases, with 6 bases of the junction left unmatched. Germline V gene sequence: CDR1 SQVTM, CDR2 ANQGSEA. Here the CDR3 reads CSVQGTSGNNEQFF. CDR3 sequence (DNA): TGCAGCGTCCAAGGGACTAGCGGAAACAATGAGCAGTTCTTC.